Shown below are 6 T cell receptor beta chains from a single sample sequenced in a study of T-cell reconstitution after alpha-beta-depleted transplantation in children (TCRdb year 2016). The treatment or condition label for this specimen denotes: allogeneic hematopoietic cell transplantation with graft depleted of TCRalphabeta T cells and CD19 B cells. The library was produced with PCR. This sample was sequenced with an Illumina HiSeq 2500. TCR libraries were prepared with molecular barcoding, using unique molecular identifiers to normalize TCRbeta repertoire quantification. Clones were called with MiXCR by TCRdb after fastp trimmed the public reads at Q25, and only in-frame beta chains were retained. One record per CDR3 amino acid sequence lists the most common genes and DNA. The sample data list approximately 15,000 distinct CDR3 sequences, and about 5% of these were observed just once. The ten biggest clones cover 5.5% to 7.5% of the sample.

Sequencing used PBMCs, obtained before TCRalphabeta/CD19-depleted stem cell transplant. Every receptor here comes from a boy between 10 and 17 years old with acute lymphoblastic leukemia, due to receive a stem cell transplant.

This clonotype was recorded at least ten times. J is TRBJ1-5 and V is TRBV28, with D perhaps matching TRBD1 (6 bases). CDR1 and CDR2 (germline): MDHEN, SYDVKM. Trimming stripped 5 bases from V and 0 bases from J, with 11 bases between. The CDR3 has 15 residues. The CDR3 loop reads CASSGGSYSNQPQHF. DNA of the CDR3: TGTGCCAGCAGTGGGGGCAGCTATAGCAATCAGCCCCAGCATTTT.

This chain uses TRBV5-4 with TRBJ1-2; possibly TRBD1 for D (5 bases). V was trimmed by 5 bases and J by 4 bases, leaving 18 bases between them. This CDR3 has 15 residues. Germline CDR1 is SGHNT and CDR2 is YYREEE (reference sequence). This CDR3 is CASRAAPGGTYGYTF. As DNA, the CDR3 is TGTGCCAGCAGGGCAGCGCCCGGGGGTACCTATGGCTACACCTTC.

In its sample, this clonotype was seen many times. The chain uses TRBV10-1 and TRBJ2-7; TRBD2 might be the D (5 bases). CDR3 length: 15 amino acids. V gave up 5 bases and J gave up 9 bases, with 23 bases separating them. CDR1 is WNHNN and CDR2 is SYGVQD in the germline V gene (reference sequence). The CDR3 loop is CASSRTGIPPSRQYF. As DNA, the CDR3 is TGCGCCAGCAGTCGAACCGGGATCCCCCCTAGCAGGCAGTACTTC.

The sample holds many counts of this clonotype. The chain joins TRBV28 to TRBJ2-3; TRBD2 aligns across 11 bases. The length of the CDR3 is 16 residues. Germline V CDR1 and CDR2: MDHEN, SYDVKM. J was trimmed by 6 bases and V by 6 bases; bases with no gene match: 11. The CDR3 is CASSYLRSSGRDTQYF. In DNA, the CDR3 is TGTGCCAGCAGCTACCTCCGGTCTAGCGGGAGGGATACGCAGTATTTT.

Ten or more counts support this clonotype. J is TRBJ2-7 and V is TRBV7-6; 7 positions agree with TRBD2. The CDR3 has 16 residues. With 4 bases clipped from V and 1 base from J, the junction kept 10 bases outside the gene matches. Germline CDR1 is SGHVS and CDR2 is FNYEAQ. The CDR3 here is CASSWSWPGGSYEQYF. The CDR3 region has the DNA TGTGCCAGCAGCTGGAGTTGGCCGGGAGGTTCCTACGAGCAGTACTTC. Complete variable domain (other parts from reference TRBV7-6 and TRBJ2-7): GAGVSQSPRYKVTKRGQDVALRCDPISGHVSLYWYRQALGQGPEFLTYFNYEAQQDKSGLPNDRFSAERPEGSISTLTIQRTEQRDSAMYRCASSWSWPGGSYEQYFGPGTRLTVT.

This clonotype was counted many times. The J gene is TRBJ1-1, the V gene TRBV9; D is perhaps TRBD1 (6 bases). The CDR3 is 13 amino acids. Trimming took off 0 bases at V and 5 bases at J, with 8 bases between the two ends. The V gene's germline CDR1 is SGDLS and CDR2 YYNGEE. The CDR3 sequence is CASSVEGGTEAFF. Written as DNA, the CDR3 is TGTGCCAGCAGCGTAGAAGGGGGTACTGAAGCTTTCTTT.